This TCR beta chain was sequenced during a study of CD8 T cells in Susac syndrome. Study findings and constraints: Acknowledgment was made by the study that its TCR sequencing and HLA analysis involved a relatively small number of individuals.

The CDR3 is made up of 14 amino acids. CDR1 is SGHDN and CDR2 is FVKESK in the germline V gene. The V and J ends lost 3 bases and 7 bases respectively, with 16 bases between them. A quantity of about 0.45 to 1 ug RNA underwent reverse transcription using random hexamers. TCRdb re-called the immunoSEQ multiplex PCR reads with MiXCR, one entry per CDR3 protein. The table lists roughly 200,000 distinct CDR3 sequences, roughly 94% of them singletons, with about 0.094% in the top ten. With respect to this clonotype: Its antigen remains unidentified.

Sequenced input: CD4+ T cells from PBMCs. The chain links TRBV14 to TRBJ2-7; D might be TRBD1 or TRBD2, each matching 5 bases. The sequence derives from a human donor in good health. The CDR3 spells CASSHNGAPGEQYV. CDR3 nucleotide sequence: TGTGCCAGCAGCCATAACGGGGCCCCGGGAGAGCAGTACGTC.